Listed below are T cell receptor beta chains from one sample, sequenced in a study of CD8 T cells in ankylosing spondylitis. TCRdb fed the 5' RACE reads into MiXCR, producing one record per CDR3 protein. The sample has approximately 220,000 distinct CDR3 sequences, over 9.5% seen once; the top ten hold roughly 23%. Sequencing input: blood, either unsorted or a sorted T cell fraction (not recorded which). These receptors came from a male donor with ankylosing spondylitis or in good health (not recorded which). The CDR3 runs from the conserved cysteine through the conserved F or W. The order of the fields is V gene, clone size, J gene, D gene, CDR3 protein, CDR3 DNA. D genes are given only for firm matches. Where a row states a size, it is once, few, many or the class of an expanded clone; other rows omit it.

V: TRBV20-1
size: -
J: TRBJ1-1
D: -
CDR3: CSARGDTEAFF
DNA: TGCAGTGCTAGGGGAGACACTGAAGCTTTCTTT

V: TRBV5-1
size: many
J: TRBJ2-1
D: TRBD1
CDR3: CASSLARGTDYYNEQFF
DNA: TGCGCCAGCAGCTTGGCCAGAGGGACAGATTACTACAATGAGCAGTTCTTC

V: TRBV18
size: -
J: TRBJ2-7
D: TRBD1
CDR3: CASSPQNRGLFYEQYF
DNA: TGTGCCAGCTCACCGCAGAACAGGGGGCTCTTCTACGAGCAGTACTTC

V: TRBV20-1
size: many
J: TRBJ2-5
D: -
CDR3: CSARSGQETQYF
DNA: TGCAGTGCTAGAAGCGGACAAGAGACCCAGTACTTC

V: TRBV20-1
size: many
J: TRBJ1-4
D: -
CDR3: CSASGGGKLFF
DNA: TGCAGTGCTAGCGGGGGAGGAAAACTGTTTTTT

V: TRBV29-1
size: few
J: TRBJ1-2
D: -
CDR3: CSVEVGASNYGYTF
DNA: TGCAGCGTTGAAGTTGGGGCGTCCAACTATGGCTACACCTTC

V: TRBV7-9
size: -
J: TRBJ1-4
D: -
CDR3: CASSLGNANEKLFF
DNA: TGTGCCAGCAGCTTGGGTAATGCCAATGAAAAACTGTTTTTT

V: TRBV20-1
size: many
J: TRBJ1-2
D: -
CDR3: CSASPRAAADTF
DNA: TGCAGTGCTAGCCCCCGGGCGGCGGCGGATACCTTC

V: TRBV29-1
size: many
J: TRBJ2-3
D: -
CDR3: CSVEPGTDTQYF
DNA: TGCAGCGTTGAACCCGGCACAGATACGCAGTATTTT

V: TRBV12-3/TRBV12-4
size: -
J: TRBJ2-7
D: -
CDR3: CASRREPISYEQYF
DNA: TGTGCCAGCAGACGCGAGCCCATCTCCTACGAGCAGTACTTC

V: TRBV7-2
size: -
J: TRBJ2-3
D: TRBD2
CDR3: CASSLAGGGNADTQYF
DNA: TGTGCCAGCAGCTTAGCGGGGGGAGGGAATGCAGATACGCAGTATTTT

V: TRBV7-2
size: many
J: TRBJ2-7
D: -
CDR3: CASSYGLVEQYF
DNA: TGTGCCAGCAGCTACGGGTTGGTCGAGCAGTACTTC

V: TRBV11-2
size: many
J: TRBJ1-2
D: TRBD1
CDR3: CASSLWEQGDGYTF
DNA: TGTGCCAGCAGCTTATGGGAACAGGGGGATGGCTACACCTTC

V: TRBV7-2
size: few
J: TRBJ1-4
D: -
CDR3: CASSYGRTPATNEKLFF
DNA: TGTGCCAGCAGCTACGGACGGACCCCTGCAACTAATGAAAAACTGTTTTTT

V: TRBV20-1
size: many
J: TRBJ2-3
D: TRBD2
CDR3: CSATGTSGVVDTQYF
DNA: TGCAGTGCTACGGGGACTAGCGGGGTGGTGGATACGCAGTATTTT

V: TRBV20-1
size: -
J: TRBJ2-2
D: TRBD1
CDR3: CSASTGGSGEPFF
DNA: TGCAGTGCTAGTACAGGGGGCTCCGGGGAGCCGTTTTTT

V: TRBV5-1
size: many
J: TRBJ2-3
D: TRBD1
CDR3: CASSLATGTTDTQYF
DNA: TGCGCCAGCAGCTTGGCGACAGGGACAACAGATACGCAGTATTTT

V: TRBV7-2
size: few
J: TRBJ2-1
D: TRBD2
CDR3: CASSFGASGLSYNEQFF
DNA: TGTGCCAGCAGCTTCGGGGCTAGCGGATTGTCCTACAATGAGCAGTTCTTC

V: TRBV5-1
size: many
J: TRBJ1-1
D: -
CDR3: CASSLGMGTEAFF
DNA: TGCGCCAGCAGCTTGGGGATGGGCACTGAAGCTTTCTTT

V: TRBV11-1
size: -
J: TRBJ2-3
D: TRBD2
CDR3: CASRLGLAGGPMVADTQYF
DNA: TGTGCCAGCAGGTTGGGGCTAGCGGGGGGGCCGATGGTCGCGGATACGCAGTATTTT

V: TRBV20-1
size: many
J: TRBJ1-2
D: -
CDR3: CSARVQDGYTF
DNA: TGCAGTGCTAGAGTACAGGATGGCTACACCTTC

V: TRBV15
size: many
J: TRBJ1-4
D: -
CDR3: CATSRQGSDEKLFF
DNA: TGTGCCACCAGCAGACAGGGGTCGGATGAAAAACTGTTTTTT